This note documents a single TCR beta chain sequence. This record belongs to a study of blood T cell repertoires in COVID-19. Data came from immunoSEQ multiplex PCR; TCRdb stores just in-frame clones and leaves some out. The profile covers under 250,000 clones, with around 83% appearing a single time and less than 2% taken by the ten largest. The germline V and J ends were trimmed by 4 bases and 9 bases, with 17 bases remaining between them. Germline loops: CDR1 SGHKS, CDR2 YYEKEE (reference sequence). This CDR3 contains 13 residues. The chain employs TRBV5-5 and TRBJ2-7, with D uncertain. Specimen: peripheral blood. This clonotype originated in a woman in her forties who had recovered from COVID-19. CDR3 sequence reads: CASSTLNRPGQYF. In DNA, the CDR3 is TGTGCCAGCAGCACCTTAAACAGACCCGGGCAGTACTTC.